This T cell receptor (beta chain) was sequenced for a study of graft-versus-host responses after intestinal transplantation. About the research overall: Those transplanted obtained multivisceral, liver-intestinal, or isolated intestinal grafts. Anti-thymocyte globulin served as induction for all recipients, who then took tacrolimus and steroids for two to three years. Points from the study as a whole: Graft-donor T cell macrochimerism coincided with high graft-versus-host to host-versus-graft clonal ratios in allografts. Ileal or blood samples showed some GvH clones first, and such clones were also found in recipient marrow.

Intraepithelial plus lamina propria lymphocytes were released by processing graft tissue. As to this clone: Its target is not known.

Sequencing used immunoSEQ multiplex PCR; TCRdb keeps in-frame clones, though not all of them. The table shows about 9,600 clones, with 77% occurring only once. This TCR was recovered from a human patient who received an intestinal transplant, so some T cells may come from the graft donor. The sample consisted of ileum tissue, taken around 450 days after intestinal transplantation.

CDR3 bases: TGTGCCAGCAGCCAAGATAGAACAGGGTGGAACACTGAAGCTTTCTTT. Translated: CASSQDRTGWNTEAFF. The chain combines TRBV4-2 with TRBJ1-1, with TRBD1 as a possible D gene (6 bases). Trimming cost V 0 bases and J 1 base, with 12 bases left between them. The germline V gene has CDR1 LGHNA and CDR2 YNFKEQ. This CDR3 is 16 amino acids long.